The rows below give T cell receptor beta chains drawn from one sample of a study of T cells expressing NK-cell markers. Using the 5' RACE reads, TCRdb records one entry per CDR3 protein without DNA. The repertoire table contains hundreds of thousands of distinct CDR3 sequences. The sequencing sample was made of blood T cells: a sorted CD56 or NKG2C T cell subset, CD4+ or CD8+ T cells, or bulk PBMC T cells (not recorded which). All receptors come from a man between 18 and 29 years old in good health. Each CDR3 is given with its conserved first and last residue.

len,v_gene,j_gene,CDR3aa
12,TRBV20-1,TRBJ2-1,CSAPQGYNEQFF
11,TRBV20-1,TRBJ1-2,CSSPTGDGYTF
15,TRBV11-2,TRBJ2-2,CASSSRSGVTGELFF
14,TRBV7-8,TRBJ2-3,CASSLEGGGGAQYF
16,TRBV27,TRBJ1-6,CASSLSATGWNSPLHF
15,TRBV18,TRBJ2-1,CASSPPGLVGGEQFF
12,TRBV20-1,TRBJ2-7,CSADRGFDEQYF
17,TRBV4-2,TRBJ2-2,CASSQPVVTVNTGELFF
13,TRBV5-1,TRBJ2-7,CASSRGTDGEQYF
16,TRBV11-2,TRBJ2-5,CASSYGLAGGGETQYF
16,TRBV3-1,TRBJ2-5,CASSQDGGRARETQYF
12,TRBV10-3,TRBJ1-1,CAISEDMTGAFF
17,TRBV7-9,TRBJ1-3,CASSHPRVQGSGNTIYF
16,TRBV5-1,TRBJ2-6,CASSSTALSGANVLTF
14,TRBV10-3,TRBJ2-7,CAISVGGSSYEQYF
15,TRBV9,TRBJ2-7,CASSPRGAVSYEQYF
15,TRBV15,TRBJ2-7,CATSMQGVYSYEQYF
18,TRBV15,TRBJ2-1,CATSTPLGGRAYGNEQFF
16,TRBV7-6,TRBJ1-1,CASSLAPGVQNTEAFF
16,TRBV6-5,TRBJ2-5,CASSSLSGRSEETQYF
14,TRBV7-6,TRBJ2-7,CASEPGHDSYEQYF
14,TRBV7-2,TRBJ2-4,CASRSWRGVNIQYF
15,TRBV5-1,TRBJ2-7,CASREGTGHPYEQYF
17,TRBV5-1,TRBJ2-7,CASSPVWTRGRDYEQYF
15,TRBV3-1,TRBJ1-4,CASSQPTTTEEKLFF
17,TRBV7-9,TRBJ2-3,CASSPATSGTTPDTQYF
14,TRBV29-1,TRBJ2-3,CSARDRASTDTQYF
18,TRBV12-3/TRBV12-4,TRBJ2-6,CASSLETGGVGGANVLTF
11,TRBV12-3/TRBV12-4,TRBJ1-1,CASSPGVEAFF
15,TRBV20-1,TRBJ1-1,CSARDLWRDRGGTFF
16,TRBV20-1,TRBJ2-7,CSARDPKSVSSYEQYF
16,TRBV5-1,TRBJ2-7,CASSLGTSGLYSEQYF
19,TRBV12-3/TRBV12-4,TRBJ2-1,CASSATGTSGGRRAREQFF
14,TRBV19,TRBJ1-1,CASSISRQGVEAFF
12,TRBV6-2/TRBV6-3,TRBJ2-1,CASAVADNEQFF
14,TRBV7-2,TRBJ2-4,CASSLVGGVDIQYF
14,TRBV29-1,TRBJ2-1,CSVEGLGVYNEQFF
17,TRBV6-5,TRBJ2-3,CASSYSGLAGGGDTQYF
14,TRBV15,TRBJ2-5,CATSSRDRQETQYF